Shown below are 29 T cell receptor beta chains from a single sample sequenced in a study of Ad26.COV2.S vaccination and SARS-CoV-2 variants. Sample treatment: roughly 20 received Ad26.COV2.S at low or high dose, single or two shots; about 5 received placebo; per-sample allocation not given. Sampling was done on day 63 after the first vaccine or placebo injection. Clones were sequenced by immunoSEQ multiplex PCR, and TCRdb holds only the in-frame ones, with some missing. The sample contains 350,000 to 450,000 clones, more than 75% of which appear only once. The sequenced sample was peripheral blood, obtained in a trial of Ad26.COV2.S vaccine versus placebo. The origin of the receptors is a person between 18 and 59 years old who received the Ad26.COV2.S COVID-19 vaccine or a placebo.

J is TRBJ2-1 and V is TRBV6-5; D uncertain. CDR1 MNHEY and CDR2 SVGAGI come from the germline V gene. CDR3 length equals 12 residues. Deletions cut 6 bases from V and 9 bases from J, with 12 bases between. In DNA form, the CDR3 reads TGTGCCAGCAGGGTCGCCATGGGTGAGCAGTTCTTC. Translated, it gives CASRVAMGEQFF.

The genes are TRBV9 and TRBJ1-5; tentative D call: TRBD1 (5 bases). The V end was cut by 3 bases, the J end by 6 bases, with 13 bases between. This CDR3 is 14 amino acids long. Germline CDR1 and CDR2: SGDLS and YYNGEE. The CDR3 DNA reads as TGTGCCAGCAGCGAAACAGGTGTTGGTCAGCCCCAGCATTTT. Encoded protein: CASSETGVGQPQHF.

The chain has TRBV18 and TRBJ2-7; D unclear. With 2 bases removed from V and 0 bases from J, the gap between germline ends came to 11 bases. The CDR3 length is 15 residues. Germline CDR1 KGHSH, CDR2 LQKENI. CDR3 in amino acids: CASSPSLGTSYEQYF. CDR3 DNA: TGTGCCAGCTCACCAAGTTTAGGCACCTCCTACGAGCAGTACTTC.

J is TRBJ2-7 and V is TRBV11-2; TRBD1 agrees at 8 bases. Trimming cost V 4 bases and J 5 bases; bases outside gene matches: 10. CDR1 and CDR2 from the germline V gene are SGHAT and FQNNGV. The CDR3 consists of 15 residues. CDR3 protein: CASSSADRGIHEQYF. The CDR3 DNA reads as TGTGCCAGCAGCTCAGCTGACAGGGGAATTCACGAGCAGTACTTC.

The chain uses TRBV5-1 and TRBJ2-5; the D is unclear. The CDR3 is 13 amino acids. With 7 bases removed from V and 2 bases from J, the gap between germline ends came to 12 bases. Germline V lookup: CDR1 SGHRS, CDR2 YFSETQ. CDR3 coding DNA: TGCGCCAGCTCGGCTAGACCTCAAGAGACCCAGTACTTC. Amino acid sequence: CASSARPQETQYF.

V gene TRBV4-1 combines with J gene TRBJ2-7; 9 bases are a match to TRBD1. The CDR3 is 16 residues long. With 1 base clipped from V and 6 bases from J, the junction kept 10 bases outside the gene matches. Germline V lookup: CDR1 MGHRA, CDR2 YSYEKL. The CDR3, as DNA: TGCGCCAGCAGCCAAGGGTTACAGGGGGCTCAGGCCGAGCAGTACTTC. Translating gives CASSQGLQGAQAEQYF.

The chain carries TRBV18 and TRBJ2-7, with D perhaps matching TRBD2 (6 bases). V lost 0 bases, J lost 7 bases, and 10 bases lay in between. In germline, CDR1 is KGHSH, CDR2 LQKENI. The CDR3 spans 13 residues. This chain's CDR3 is CASSPPAAGEQYF. CDR3 nucleotide sequence: TGTGCCAGCTCACCACCGGCTGCGGGGGAGCAGTACTTC.

The chain employs TRBV3-1 (or the pseudogene TRBV3-2) and TRBJ2-2; tentative D call: TRBD1 (5 bases). V was clipped by 4 bases and J by 1 base, with 16 bases between them. The CDR3 spans 17 residues. Looked up from germline, CDR1 is LGHDT and CDR2 is YNNKEL (reference sequence). The CDR3 loop is CASSLAGLLRNTGELFF. The DNA of the CDR3 is TGTGCCAGCAGCCTTGCAGGGCTCCTTAGGAACACCGGGGAGCTGTTTTTT.

The chain has TRBV7-2 and TRBJ1-1; D not resolved. With 3 bases removed from V and 1 base from J, the gap between germline ends came to 9 bases. The CDR3 is 14 amino acids. Germline CDR1 and CDR2: SGHTA and FQGNSA. In DNA, the CDR3 is TGTGCCAGCAGCTTCGTCGGAGGGAACACTGAAGCTTTCTTT. Its protein is CASSFVGGNTEAFF.

This rearrangement joins TRBV19 to TRBJ2-1; D might be TRBD1 (6 bases). V was pared by 0 bases and J by 6 bases, with 6 bases between. This CDR3 contains 13 residues. CDR1 and CDR2 from the germline V gene are LNHDA and SQIVND (reference sequence). The CDR3 reads CASSIDRGNEQFF. CDR3 sequence (DNA): TGTGCCAGTAGTATAGACAGGGGCAATGAGCAGTTCTTC.

The chain combines TRBV6-5 with TRBJ2-7, with TRBD2 matching 14 bases. Trimming cost V 3 bases and J 13 bases; bases outside gene matches: 8. The germline gives CDR1 MNHEY, CDR2 SVGAGI. CDR3 size: 14 residues. The CDR3 spells CASSYGTSGSNFYF. CDR3 nucleotides: TGTGCCAGCAGTTATGGGACTAGCGGGAGCAATTTTTACTTC.

The gene calls are TRBV30 and TRBJ2-7; D call uncertain. The CDR3 is made up of 12 amino acids. Germline assignment: CDR1 GTSNPN and CDR2 SVGIG (reference sequence). V was shortened by 3 bases and J by 0 bases, with 6 bases between the two germline ends. The CDR3 DNA reads as TGTGCCTGGAGGCCGAGCTCCTACGAGCAGTACTTC. Its protein is CAWRPSSYEQYF.

The chain couples TRBV9 to TRBJ1-2; TRBD1 is a possible D gene (6 bases). This CDR3 contains 15 residues. Trimming left V 3 bases short and J 2 bases short, with 14 bases between. Germline V gene lookup returns CDR1 SGDLS and CDR2 YYNGEE. CDR3 in amino acids: CASSARLQGNYGYTF. CDR3 sequence (DNA): TGTGCCAGCAGCGCTCGACTACAGGGAAACTATGGCTACACCTTC.

The V gene is TRBV7-9, the J gene TRBJ2-5; TRBD1 agrees at 8 bases. The CDR3 totals 14 residues. After removal of 3 bases from V and 5 bases from J, the junction contained 5 bases not matched to a gene. CDR1 and CDR2 (germline): SEHNR, FQNEAQ (reference sequence). The CDR3 protein is CASSFRTGGETQYF. In nucleotides, the CDR3 is TGTGCCAGCAGCTTCCGAACAGGGGGGGAGACCCAGTACTTC.

This rearrangement joins TRBV9 to TRBJ2-2, with 7 positions matching TRBD2. The CDR3 consists of 16 residues. V lost 4 bases and J lost 7; bases outside the gene matches: 13. Per germline, CDR1 SGDLS and CDR2 YYNGEE. In nucleotides, the CDR3 is TGTGCCAGCAGCCCCAGCGGGATGAGATTTGGCGGGGAGCTGTTTTTT. Protein sequence: CASSPSGMRFGGELFF.

The chain is built from TRBV28 and TRBJ2-7; D is undetermined. CDR1 MDHEN and CDR2 SYDVKM come from the germline V gene. The CDR3 runs to 12 residues. The V and J ends lost 4 bases and 3 bases respectively, with 7 bases between them. The CDR3 spells CASSSLFYEQYF. The DNA for the CDR3 is TGTGCCAGCAGTTCGCTCTTCTACGAGCAGTACTTC.

This chain uses TRBV20-1 with TRBJ1-1; D not certain. The V end lost 3 bases, the J end lost 4 bases, and 6 bases lay between the germline ends. In germline, CDR1 is DFQATT, CDR2 SNEGSKA (reference sequence). The CDR3 is 11 amino acids. This chain's CDR3 is CSASDGTEAFF. The DNA for the CDR3 is TGCAGTGCTAGTGATGGCACTGAAGCTTTCTTT.

V gene TRBV10-3 combines with J gene TRBJ1-2, with a weak D call TRBD1 (6 bases). Germline assignment: CDR1 ENHRY and CDR2 SYGVKD. V was pared by 5 bases and J by 4 bases, with 11 bases between. The length of the CDR3 is 13 residues. CDR3 amino acids: CAISSDRSYGYTF. CDR3 coding DNA: TGTGCCATCAGTTCAGACAGGTCCTATGGCTACACCTTC.

This clone was found a few times. The rearrangement links TRBV7-9 to TRBJ2-2; D might be TRBD1 (6 bases). The CDR3 runs 13 residues. Trimming stripped 6 bases from V and 7 bases from J, with 12 bases between. CDR1 is SEHNR and CDR2 is FQNEAQ in the germline V gene (reference sequence). The CDR3 region is CASSRTGIGELFF. CDR3 bases: TGTGCCAGCAGTCGAACAGGGATCGGGGAGCTGTTTTTT.

V gene TRBV23-1 combines with J gene TRBJ2-3, with D tentatively TRBD2 (6 bases). TRBV23-1 is an open reading frame whose function is uncertain. The CDR3 runs to 16 residues. The V and J ends lost 0 bases and 3 bases respectively, with 13 bases between them. CDR3 sequence (DNA): TGCGCCAGCAGTCAATCTGGACTACCAATGACAGATACGCAGTATTTT. It specifies CASSQSGLPMTDTQYF.

This clone has a handful of counts. The J gene is TRBJ1-3, the V gene TRBV5-1; TRBD1 might be the D (5 bases). CDR1 and CDR2 from the germline V gene are SGHRS and YFSETQ. The V and J ends lost 4 bases and 0 bases respectively, with 11 bases between them. The CDR3 is 15 residues long. As DNA, the CDR3 is TGCGCCAGCAGCCTTGGGACGAGCTCTGGAAACACCATATATTTT. Translating gives CASSLGTSSGNTIYF.

The chain employs TRBV7-2 and TRBJ1-2, with TRBD1 as a possible D gene (5 bases). The CDR3 length is 14 residues. Germline V gene lookup returns CDR1 SGHTA and CDR2 FQGNSA. Deletions cut 3 bases from V and 4 bases from J, with 12 bases between. This chain's CDR3 is CASSFSGQGYGYTF. The CDR3 coding sequence is TGTGCCAGCAGCTTTTCCGGGCAGGGCTATGGCTACACCTTC.

The chain recombines TRBV10-3 with TRBJ2-1, with a weak D call TRBD2 (5 bases). V was pared by 0 bases and J by 6 bases, with 9 bases between. Germline V gene sequence: CDR1 ENHRY, CDR2 SYGVKD. CDR3 length: 14 amino acids. The CDR3 bases are TGTGCCATCAGTGAGTCGGACTGGGCCAATGAGCAGTTCTTC. Protein product: CAISESDWANEQFF.

The chain couples TRBV13 to TRBJ2-5, with 8 bases identical to TRBD1. Germline lookup yields CDR1 PRHDT and CDR2 FYEKMQ (reference sequence). The CDR3 has 14 residues. V gave up 5 bases and J gave up 5 bases; unmatched junction bases: 7. CDR3 nucleotide sequence: TGTGCCAGCAGCCTGGACAGGGTTTTGGAGACCCAGTACTTC. Protein sequence: CASSLDRVLETQYF.

Turning to this clone: Other DNA sequences in the sample encode the same CDR3. The chain is built from TRBV10-1 and TRBJ2-2; D is uncertain. Trimming left V 0 bases short and J 4 bases short, with 3 bases between. Germline V gene data show CDR1 as WNHNN and CDR2 as SYGVQD (reference sequence). This CDR3 region has 13 residues. This CDR3 is CASSESGTGELFF. DNA of the CDR3: TGCGCCAGCAGTGAGTCGGGCACCGGGGAGCTGTTTTTT.

The chain links TRBV6-2 or TRBV6-3 to TRBJ1-2; 7 nucleotides agree with TRBD1. V shed 5 bases and J 7 bases; nucleotides not matched to a gene: 1. In germline, CDR1 is MNHEY, CDR2 SVGEGT. There are 11 residues in the CDR3. In DNA form, the CDR3 reads TGTGCCAGCAGTACAGGGGCTGGCTACACCTTC. Encoded protein: CASSTGAGYTF.

Concerning this clone: It is unclear where the CDR3 begins or ends on the DNA, so no DNA is shown, and the CDR3 is as TCRdb lists it. CDR3 residues: CASSYVARGITYF. This chain uses TRBV6-5 with TRBJ2-7. CDR1 is MNHEY, CDR2 SVGAGI, per germline. The CDR3 is 13 residues long, counting both termini.

The sample holds one count of this clone. The chain carries TRBV18 and TRBJ1-1; D is uncertain. Germline loops: CDR1 KGHSH, CDR2 LQKENI. The CDR3 is 14 amino acids. V was cut by 4 bases and J by 4 bases, with 13 bases left in between. The CDR3 sequence is CASSRVGPGTEAFF. In DNA form, the CDR3 reads TGTGCCAGCTCACGAGTGGGCCCGGGCACTGAAGCTTTCTTT.

The chain joins TRBV11-2 to TRBJ2-5, with a weak D call TRBD1 (6 bases). Per the germline V gene, CDR1 is SGHAT and CDR2 is FQNNGV. V was pared by 5 bases and J by 1 base, with 14 bases between. The CDR3 has 15 amino acids. The CDR3 spells CASSLPRTAQETQYF. In DNA form, the CDR3 reads TGTGCCAGCAGCCTACCCCGGACAGCCCAAGAGACCCAGTACTTC.